The present T cell receptor beta chain was sequenced within a study of CD8 T cells in Susac syndrome. On the study more broadly: Intravenous immunoglobulin alone or corticosteroids were being given to patients with Susac syndrome at blood draw, unless they were therapy-naive. Study conclusions and caveats: The TCR sequencing and HLA analysis in the study involved a relatively small number of individuals, as the study acknowledged. The Susac syndrome CD4+ T cell repertoires displayed no clonal expansion.

This CDR3 comprises 13 residues. Germline V gene lookup returns CDR1 MNHEY and CDR2 SVGEGT. Trimming removed 0 bases at V and 5 bases at J, with 5 bases between. cDNA came from around 0.54 to 1 ug RNA primed by random hexamers. The TCR beta CDR3 was amplified by immunoSEQ multiplex PCR across 54 Vbeta, 13 Jbeta. One entry per CDR3 protein, called by TCRdb with MiXCR from the immunoSEQ multiplex PCR reads. The sample consists of about 150,000 distinct CDR3 sequences, roughly 95% of them appearing once. Turning to this clonotype: Its target is unknown.

The chain carries TRBV6-2 or TRBV6-3 and TRBJ1-5; D call uncertain. The source material was CD4+ T cells from PBMCs. The clonotype comes from a human donor with Susac syndrome. As DNA, the CDR3 is TGTGCCAGCAGTTACTCTGAGCATCAGCCCCAGCATTTT. It codes for CASSYSEHQPQHF.